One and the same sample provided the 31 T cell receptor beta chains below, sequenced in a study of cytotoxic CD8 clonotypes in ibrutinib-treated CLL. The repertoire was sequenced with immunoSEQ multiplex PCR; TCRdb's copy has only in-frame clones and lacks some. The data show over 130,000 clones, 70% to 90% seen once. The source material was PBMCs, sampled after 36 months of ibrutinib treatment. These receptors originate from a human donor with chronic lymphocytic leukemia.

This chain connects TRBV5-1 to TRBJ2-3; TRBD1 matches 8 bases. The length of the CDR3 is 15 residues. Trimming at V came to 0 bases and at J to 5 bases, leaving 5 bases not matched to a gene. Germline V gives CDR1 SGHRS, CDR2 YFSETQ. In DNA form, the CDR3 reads TGCGCCAGCAGCTTGGTTCAGGGGGCGAGAGATACGCAGTATTTT. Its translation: CASSLVQGARDTQYF.

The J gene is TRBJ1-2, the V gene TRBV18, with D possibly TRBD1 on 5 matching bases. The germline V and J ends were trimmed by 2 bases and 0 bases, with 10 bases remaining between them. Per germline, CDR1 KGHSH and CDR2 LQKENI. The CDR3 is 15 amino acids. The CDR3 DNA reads TGTGCCAGCTCACCAACGGACATGACTAACTATGGCTACACCTTC. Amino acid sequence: CASSPTDMTNYGYTF.

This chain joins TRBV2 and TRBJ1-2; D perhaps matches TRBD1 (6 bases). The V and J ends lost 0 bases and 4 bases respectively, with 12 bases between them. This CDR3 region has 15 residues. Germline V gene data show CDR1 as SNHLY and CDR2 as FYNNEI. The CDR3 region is CASSEAGGRTYGYTF. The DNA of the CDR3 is TGTGCCAGCAGTGAAGCAGGGGGACGAACCTATGGCTACACCTTC.

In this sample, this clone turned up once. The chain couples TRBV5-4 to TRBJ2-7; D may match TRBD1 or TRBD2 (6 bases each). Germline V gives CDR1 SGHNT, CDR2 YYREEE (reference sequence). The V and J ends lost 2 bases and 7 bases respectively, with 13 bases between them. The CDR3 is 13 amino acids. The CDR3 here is CASSFWGAGEQYF. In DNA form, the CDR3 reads TGTGCCAGCAGCTTTTGGGGGGCGGGTGAGCAGTACTTC.

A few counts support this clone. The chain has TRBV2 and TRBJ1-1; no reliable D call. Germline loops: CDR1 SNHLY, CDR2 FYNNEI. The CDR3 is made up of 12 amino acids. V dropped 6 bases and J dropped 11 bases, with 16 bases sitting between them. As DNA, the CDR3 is TGTGCCAGCAGCGGTTTCCGGGCCGCGGCTTTCTTT. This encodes CASSGFRAAAFF.

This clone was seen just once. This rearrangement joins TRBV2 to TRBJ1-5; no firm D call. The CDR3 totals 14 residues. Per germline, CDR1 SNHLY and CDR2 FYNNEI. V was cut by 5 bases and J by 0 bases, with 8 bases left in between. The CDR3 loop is CASSWQYSNQPQHF. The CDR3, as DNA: TGTGCCAGCAGTTGGCAGTATAGCAATCAGCCCCAGCATTTT.

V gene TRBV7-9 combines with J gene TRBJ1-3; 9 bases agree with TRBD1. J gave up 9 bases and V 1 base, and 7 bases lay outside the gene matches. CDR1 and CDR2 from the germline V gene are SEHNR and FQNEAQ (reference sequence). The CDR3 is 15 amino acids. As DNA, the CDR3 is TGTGCCAGCAGCTTAGGGGACAGGGATATGAGCACCATATATTTT. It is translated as CASSLGDRDMSTIYF.

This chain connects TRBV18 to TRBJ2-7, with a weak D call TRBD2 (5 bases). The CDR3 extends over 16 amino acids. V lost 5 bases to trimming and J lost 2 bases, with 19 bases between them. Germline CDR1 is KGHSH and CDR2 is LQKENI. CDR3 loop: CASSGRDAGRAYEQYF. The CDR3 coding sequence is TGTGCCAGCTCAGGAAGGGATGCGGGTCGGGCCTACGAGCAGTACTTC.

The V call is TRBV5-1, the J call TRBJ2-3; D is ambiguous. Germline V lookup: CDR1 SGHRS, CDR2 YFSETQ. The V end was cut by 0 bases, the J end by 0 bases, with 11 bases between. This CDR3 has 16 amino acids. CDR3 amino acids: CASSLARTYSTDTQYF. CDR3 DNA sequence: TGCGCCAGCAGCTTGGCCAGAACATATAGCACAGATACGCAGTATTTT.

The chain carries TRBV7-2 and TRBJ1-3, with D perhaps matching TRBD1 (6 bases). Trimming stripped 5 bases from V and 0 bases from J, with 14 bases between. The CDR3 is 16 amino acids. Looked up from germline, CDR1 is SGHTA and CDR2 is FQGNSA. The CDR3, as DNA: TGTGCCAGCAGCCCCCGGGACAACTTCTCTGGAAACACCATATATTTT. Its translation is CASSPRDNFSGNTIYF.

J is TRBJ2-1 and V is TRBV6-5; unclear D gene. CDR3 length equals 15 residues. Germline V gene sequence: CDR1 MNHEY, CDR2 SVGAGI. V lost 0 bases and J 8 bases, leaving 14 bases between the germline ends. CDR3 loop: CASSYSGHFGDEQFF. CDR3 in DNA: TGTGCCAGCAGTTACTCGGGCCATTTTGGGGATGAGCAGTTCTTC.

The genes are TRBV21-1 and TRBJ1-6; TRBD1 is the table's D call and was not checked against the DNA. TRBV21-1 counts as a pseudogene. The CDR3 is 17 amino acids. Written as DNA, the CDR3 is TGTGCCAGCAGCAAGACTCCCCGGACAGGACTCGGTTCACCCCTCCACTTT. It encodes CASSKTPRTGLGSPLHF.

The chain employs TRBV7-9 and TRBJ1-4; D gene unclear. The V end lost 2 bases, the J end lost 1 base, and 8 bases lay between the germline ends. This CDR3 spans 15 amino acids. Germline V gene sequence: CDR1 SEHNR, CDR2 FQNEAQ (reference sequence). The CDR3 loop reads CASSLSVGTNEKLFF. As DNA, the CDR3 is TGTGCCAGCAGCTTATCTGTCGGAACTAATGAAAAACTGTTTTTT.

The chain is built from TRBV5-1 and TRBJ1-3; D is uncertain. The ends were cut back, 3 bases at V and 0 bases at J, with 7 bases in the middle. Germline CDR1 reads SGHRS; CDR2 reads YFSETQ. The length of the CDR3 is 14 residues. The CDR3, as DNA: TGCGCCAGCAGCTCAAGTCTCTCTGGAAACACCATATATTTT. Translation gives CASSSSLSGNTIYF.

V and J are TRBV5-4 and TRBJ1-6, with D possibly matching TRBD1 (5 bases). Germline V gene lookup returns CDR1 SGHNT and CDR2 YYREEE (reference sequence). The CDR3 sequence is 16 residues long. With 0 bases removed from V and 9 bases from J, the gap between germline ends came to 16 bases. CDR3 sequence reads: CASSLDGREGLSPLHF. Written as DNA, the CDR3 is TGTGCCAGCAGCTTGGATGGTAGAGAGGGACTTTCACCCCTCCACTTT. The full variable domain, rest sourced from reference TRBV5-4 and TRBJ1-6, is ETGVTQSPTHLIKTRGQQVTLRCSSQSGHNTVSWYQQALGQGPQFIFQYYREEENGRGNFPPRFSGLQFPNYSSELNVNALELDDSALYLCASSLDGREGLSPLHFGNGTRLTVT.

DNA of the CDR3: TGTGCCAGCAGTGTTGAGGGGTGGCAGGCTGGAAACACCATATATTTT. It specifies CASSVEGWQAGNTIYF. The chain has TRBV6-1 and TRBJ1-3, with a tentative D call TRBD1 (5 bases). Trimming pared 4 bases from V and 2 bases from J, leaving 15 bases between. This CDR3 is built from 16 residues. Germline V gene lookup returns CDR1 MNHNS and CDR2 SASEGT.

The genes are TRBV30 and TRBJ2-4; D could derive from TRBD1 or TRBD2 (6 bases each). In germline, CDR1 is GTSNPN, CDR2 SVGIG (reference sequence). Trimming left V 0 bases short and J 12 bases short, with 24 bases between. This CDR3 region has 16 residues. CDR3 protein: CAWSVVGRGNSGDQYF. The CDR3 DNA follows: TGTGCCTGGAGTGTAGTCGGCAGGGGAAATTCGGGAGATCAGTACTTC.

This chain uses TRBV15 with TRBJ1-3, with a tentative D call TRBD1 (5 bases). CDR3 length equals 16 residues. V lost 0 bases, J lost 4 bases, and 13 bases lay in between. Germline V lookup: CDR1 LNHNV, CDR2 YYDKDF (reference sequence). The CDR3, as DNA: TGTGCCACCAGCAGAGACCCGGGGGTTAGCGGAAACACCATATATTTT. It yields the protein CATSRDPGVSGNTIYF.

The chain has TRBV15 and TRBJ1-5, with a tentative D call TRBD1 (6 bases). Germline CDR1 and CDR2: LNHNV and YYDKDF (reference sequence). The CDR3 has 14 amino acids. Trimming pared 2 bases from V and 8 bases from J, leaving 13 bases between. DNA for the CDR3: TGTGCCACCAGCAGACAACAGGGTTGGGAGCCCCAGCATTTT. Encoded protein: CATSRQQGWEPQHF.

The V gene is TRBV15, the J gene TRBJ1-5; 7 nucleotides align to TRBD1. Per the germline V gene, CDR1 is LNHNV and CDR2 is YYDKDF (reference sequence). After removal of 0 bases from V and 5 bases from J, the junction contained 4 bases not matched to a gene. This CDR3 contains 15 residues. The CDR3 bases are TGTGCCACCAGCAGAGACCGGGGACAGTATCAGCCCCAGCATTTT. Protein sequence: CATSRDRGQYQPQHF. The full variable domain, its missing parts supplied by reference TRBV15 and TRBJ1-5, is DAMVIQNPRYQVTQFGKPVTLSCSQTLNHNVMYWYQQKSSQAPKLLFHYYDKDFNNEADTPDNFQSRRPNTSFCFLDIRSPGLGDTAMYLCATSRDRGQYQPQHFGDGTRLSIL.

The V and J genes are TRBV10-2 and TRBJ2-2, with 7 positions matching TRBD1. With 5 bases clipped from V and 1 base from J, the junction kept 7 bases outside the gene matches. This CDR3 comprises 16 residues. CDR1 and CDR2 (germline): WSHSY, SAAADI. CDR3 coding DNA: TGCGCCAGCAGTTTAGACAGGGATTGGAACACCGGGGAGCTGTTTTTT. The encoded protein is CASSLDRDWNTGELFF.

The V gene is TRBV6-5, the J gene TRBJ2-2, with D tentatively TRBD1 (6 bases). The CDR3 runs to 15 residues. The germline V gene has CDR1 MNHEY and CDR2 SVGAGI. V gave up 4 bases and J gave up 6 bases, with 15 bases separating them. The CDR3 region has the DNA TGTGCCAGCAGTTTGGGGGCGCCGAGGGCCGGGGAGCTGTTTTTT. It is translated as CASSLGAPRAGELFF.

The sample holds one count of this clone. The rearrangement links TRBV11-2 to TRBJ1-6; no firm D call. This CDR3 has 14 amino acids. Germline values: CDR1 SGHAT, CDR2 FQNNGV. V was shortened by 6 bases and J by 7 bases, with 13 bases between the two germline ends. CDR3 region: CASSQAPRNSPLHF. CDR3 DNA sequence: TGTGCCAGCAGTCAAGCCCCCCGGAATTCACCCCTCCACTTT.

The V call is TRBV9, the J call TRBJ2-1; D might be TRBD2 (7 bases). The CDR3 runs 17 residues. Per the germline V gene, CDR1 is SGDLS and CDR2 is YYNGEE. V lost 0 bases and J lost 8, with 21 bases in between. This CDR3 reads CASSVDPGLGGLHEQFF. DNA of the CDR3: TGTGCCAGCAGCGTAGATCCAGGACTAGGGGGACTTCATGAGCAGTTCTTC.

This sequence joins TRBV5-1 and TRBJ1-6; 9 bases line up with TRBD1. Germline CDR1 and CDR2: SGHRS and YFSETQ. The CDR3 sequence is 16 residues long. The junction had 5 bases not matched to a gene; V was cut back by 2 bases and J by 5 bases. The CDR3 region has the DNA TGCGCCAGCAGCTTCACAGGGGGCGCGAATAATTCACCCCTCCACTTT. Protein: CASSFTGGANNSPLHF.

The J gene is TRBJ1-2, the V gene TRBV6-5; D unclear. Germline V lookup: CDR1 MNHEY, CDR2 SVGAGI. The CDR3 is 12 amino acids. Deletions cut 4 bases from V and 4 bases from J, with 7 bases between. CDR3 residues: CASSSIVYGYTF. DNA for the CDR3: TGTGCCAGCAGTTCAATTGTCTATGGCTACACCTTC.

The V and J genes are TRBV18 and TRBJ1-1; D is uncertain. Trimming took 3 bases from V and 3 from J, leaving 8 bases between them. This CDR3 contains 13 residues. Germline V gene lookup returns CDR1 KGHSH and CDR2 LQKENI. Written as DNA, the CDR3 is TGTGCCAGCTCACCCGGACGGGACACTGAAGCTTTCTTT. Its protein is CASSPGRDTEAFF.

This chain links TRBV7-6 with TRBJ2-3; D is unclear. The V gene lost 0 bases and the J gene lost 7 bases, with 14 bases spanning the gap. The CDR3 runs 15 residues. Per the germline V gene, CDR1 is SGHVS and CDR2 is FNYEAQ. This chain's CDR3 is CASSLAVTPSNTQYF. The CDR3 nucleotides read TGTGCCAGCAGCTTAGCAGTGACCCCAAGTAATACGCAGTATTTT.

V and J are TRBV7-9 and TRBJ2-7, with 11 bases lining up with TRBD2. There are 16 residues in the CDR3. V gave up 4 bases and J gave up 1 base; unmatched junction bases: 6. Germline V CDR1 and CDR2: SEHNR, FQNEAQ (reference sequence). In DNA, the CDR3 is TGTGCCAGCAGCTCAACCCGGACTAGCGGGTCCTACGAGCAGTACTTC. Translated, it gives CASSSTRTSGSYEQYF.

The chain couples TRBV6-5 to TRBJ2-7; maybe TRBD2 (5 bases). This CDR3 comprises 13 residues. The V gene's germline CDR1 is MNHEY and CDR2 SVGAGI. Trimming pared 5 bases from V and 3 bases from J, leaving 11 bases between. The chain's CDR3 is CASSAPSSYEQYF. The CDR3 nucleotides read TGTGCCAGCAGTGCTCCTAGCAGCTACGAGCAGTACTTC.

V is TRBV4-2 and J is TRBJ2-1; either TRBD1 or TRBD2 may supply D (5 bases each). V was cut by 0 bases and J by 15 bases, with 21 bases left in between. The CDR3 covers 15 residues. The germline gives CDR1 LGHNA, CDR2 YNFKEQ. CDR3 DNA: TGTGCCAGCAGCCAAGACTTCCCTTTCAGCAGGGAGTTGTTCTTC. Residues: CASSQDFPFSRELFF.